Listed here are 27 T cell receptor beta chains from one sample, sequenced in a study of regulatory T cells in long-lasting Graves disease. Arm-PCR with iRepertoire HTBI primers amplified the CDR3 regions for these TCR beta libraries. TCRdb analysed the multiplex PCR reads with MiXCR anew, one entry per CDR3 protein. Here the sample spans 600,000 to 650,000 distinct CDR3 sequences, less than 20% being singletons. Time point reported: newly diagnosed GD, antithyroid drugs for less than 3 months. PBMCs were the source of the RNA used for TCR sequencing. This sample also appeared in a second study, on T cells in Graves' hyperthyroidism and ophthalmopathy.

The sample was peripheral blood mononuclear cells (PBMCs), taken at new diagnosis, from a patient treated with antithyroid drugs. Every receptor here comes from a woman aged 25 to 39 with Graves disease.

This clonotype was seen only a few times. The chain couples TRBV11-1 to TRBJ2-3; possibly TRBD1 for D (6 bases). The CDR3 has 15 residues. CDR1 SGHAT and CDR2 FQDESV come from the germline V gene (reference sequence). V was clipped by 5 bases and J by 3 bases, with 15 bases between them. The CDR3: CASSPGRGLTDTQYF. The CDR3 DNA follows: TGTGCCAGCAGCCCCGGCAGGGGTTTGACAGATACGCAGTATTTT.

This clonotype was counted ten times or more. V usage is TRBV6-1 and J usage is TRBJ1-1; no reliable D call. The V end lost 6 bases, the J end lost 0 bases, and 11 bases lay between the germline ends. The CDR3 sequence is 14 residues long. Germline V CDR1 and CDR2: MNHNS, SASEGT. This CDR3 reads CASRQRGLNTEAFF. The CDR3 DNA is TGTGCCAGCAGGCAGAGAGGGCTGAACACTGAAGCTTTCTTT.

With respect to this clonotype: A much larger clone sits a single nucleotide away, making a read error possible. This chain uses TRBV28 with TRBJ2-5; D possibly uses TRBD1 or TRBD2 (6 bases each). The CDR3 sequence is 16 residues long. Germline CDR1 reads MDHEN; CDR2 reads SYDVKM. CDR3 region: CASSLASGGRTKTQHF. The CDR3 DNA follows: TGTGCCAGCAGTTTAGCGAGTGGGGGGCGCACAAAGACCCAGCACTTC. The variable domain in full, with the rest retrieved from reference TRBV28 and TRBJ2-5, is DVKVTQSSRYLVKRTGEKVFLECVQDMDHENMFWYRQDPGLGLRLIYFSYDVKMKEKGDIPEGYSVSREKKERFSLILESASTNQTSMYLCASSLASGGRTKTQHFGPGTRLLVL.

To note about this clonotype: Being one base from a much bigger clone, this may be a read error. The V gene is TRBV28, the J gene TRBJ2-3; no definite D call. The germline gives CDR1 MDHEN, CDR2 SYDVKM. This CDR3 contains 14 residues. The CDR3 spells CGSSPERPTDTQYF. The CDR3 nucleotides are TGTGGCAGCAGTCCGGAACGACCCACAGATACGCAGTATTTT.

The V gene is TRBV5-6, the J gene TRBJ1-1; D is undetermined. The CDR3 consists of 14 residues. V was trimmed by 6 bases and J by 3 bases, leaving 15 bases between them. Germline V lookup: CDR1 SGHDT, CDR2 YYEEEE. The DNA of the CDR3 is TGTGCCAGCACCCCTCTAGAAGACCACACTGAAGCTTTCTTT. Its translation: CASTPLEDHTEAFF.

This clonotype appeared many times. The chain has TRBV6-1 and TRBJ1-4, with unresolved D. V lost 0 bases and J lost 13, with 9 bases in between. The CDR3 consists of 12 residues. Germline V gene lookup returns CDR1 MNHNS and CDR2 SASEGT. The DNA of the CDR3 is TGTGCCAGCAGTGAAGCTCTACGAGTACTGTTTTTT. Its translation: CASSEALRVLFF.

The CDR3 bases are TGCGCCAGCGGTCTCGCTGGCGGGATGTTCGATACGCAGTATTTT. This translates into CASGLAGGMFDTQYF. This chain joins TRBV5-1 and TRBJ2-3, with D tentatively TRBD2 (6 bases). The germline V gene has CDR1 SGHRS and CDR2 YFSETQ. V gave up 7 bases and J gave up 6 bases, with 21 bases separating them. This CDR3 contains 15 residues.

This clonotype was seen repeatedly, ten times or more. The rearrangement joins TRBV27 to TRBJ1-2; the D is unclear. CDR1 is MNHEY and CDR2 is SMNVEV in the germline V gene (reference sequence). V lost 0 bases and J 8 bases, leaving 10 bases between the germline ends. This CDR3 contains 13 residues. CDR3 nucleotides: TGTGCCAGCAGTTTATCGATCAACTGGGGCTACACCTTC. It yields the protein CASSLSINWGYTF.

This chain connects TRBV5-1 to TRBJ2-1; D is unclear. V lost 4 bases, J lost 4 bases, and 12 bases lay in between. The length of the CDR3 is 14 residues. The germline V gene encodes CDR1 SGHRS and CDR2 YFSETQ. The CDR3 region has the DNA TGCGCCAGCAGCCCGGTGGAAGGTTACAATGAGCAGTTCTTC. Its translation is CASSPVEGYNEQFF. The full variable domain, its missing parts supplied by reference TRBV5-1 and TRBJ2-1, is KAGVTQTPRYLIKTRGQQVTLSCSPISGHRSVSWYQQTPGQGLQFLFEYFSETQRNKGNFPGRFSGRQFSNSRSEMNVSTLELGDSALYLCASSPVEGYNEQFFGPGTRLTVL.

This clonotype was recorded at least ten times. The chain's CDR3 is CASSFGSGNTIYF. The CDR3 nucleotides are TGTGCCAGCAGTTTCGGGAGCGGAAACACCATATATTTT. The chain links TRBV12-3 or TRBV12-4 to TRBJ1-3; no firm D call. The CDR3 loop spans 13 amino acids. Trimming shortened V by 3 bases and J by 4 bases, and 7 bases separated the two germline ends.

This clonotype was counted at least ten times. The V call is TRBV28, the J call TRBJ2-2; D is unclear. Germline CDR1 is MDHEN and CDR2 is SYDVKM. The V gene lost 5 bases and the J gene lost 4 bases, with 11 bases spanning the gap. CDR3 size: 14 residues. CDR3 nucleotides: TGTGCCAGCAGTAGGCCCTCGGGCACCGGGGAGCTGTTTTTT. Residues: CASSRPSGTGELFF.

The sample holds many counts of this clonotype. The rearrangement uses TRBV6-2 or TRBV6-3 and TRBJ1-1; TRBD1 matches 7 bases. The length of the CDR3 is 16 residues. Germline-derived CDR1 and CDR2 are MNHEY and SVGEGT. J gave up 3 bases and V 7 bases, and 14 bases lay outside the gene matches. CDR3 loop: CASTIRLGGRDTEAFF. The CDR3 nucleotides are TGTGCCAGCACCATCCGGCTAGGGGGCAGGGACACTGAAGCTTTCTTT.

This clonotype appeared many times. The CDR3 sequence: CSASLAGPYEQYF. As DNA, the CDR3 is TGCAGTGCTAGCCTAGCGGGACCTTACGAGCAGTACTTC. The rearrangement links TRBV20-1 to TRBJ2-7, with TRBD2 matching 9 bases. V dropped 3 bases and J dropped 4; count of bases not matched to a gene: 4. The germline gives CDR1 DFQATT, CDR2 SNEGSKA (reference sequence). CDR3 length: 13 residues.

The chain is built from TRBV5-5 and TRBJ2-5; D not resolved. This CDR3 region has 17 residues. CDR1 SGHKS and CDR2 YYEKEE come from the germline V gene (reference sequence). Deletions cut 1 base from V and 6 bases from J, with 22 bases between. The CDR3 DNA reads TGTGCCAGCAGCTTGATCCCGCGGCTAATTGGTGTTAAGACCCAGTACTTC. As protein: CASSLIPRLIGVKTQYF. Drawing the rest from reference TRBV5-5 and TRBJ2-5, the complete variable domain is DAGVTQSPTHLIKTRGQQVTLRCSPISGHKSVSWYQQVLGQGPQFIFQYYEKEERGRGNFPDRFSARQFPNYSSELNVNALLLGDSALYLCASSLIPRLIGVKTQYFGPGTRLLVL.

The chain is built from TRBV10-3 and TRBJ2-2, with 7 positions matching TRBD2. The CDR3 totals 16 residues. Unmatched junction bases numbered 11, after V lost 4 bases and J lost 6 bases. CDR1 ENHRY and CDR2 SYGVKD come from the germline V gene. CDR3 protein: CAISASAGLQAGELFF. The CDR3 coding sequence is TGTGCCATCAGTGCCTCAGCGGGGCTCCAAGCCGGGGAGCTGTTTTTT.

This clonotype was detected only a few times. This chain links TRBV18 with TRBJ2-3, with 9 bases identical to TRBD1. Germline CDR1 and CDR2: KGHSH and LQKENI. The CDR3 has 15 amino acids. The ends lost 3 bases at V and 6 bases at J; junction bases unmatched: 7. CDR3 amino acids: CASSPTTGGSDTQYF. In nucleotides, the CDR3 is TGTGCCAGCTCACCTACGACAGGGGGATCGGATACGCAGTATTTT.

Many counts were recorded for this clonotype. This sequence joins TRBV29-1 and TRBJ2-7; 10 bases match TRBD1. CDR1 is SQVTM, CDR2 ANQGSEA, per germline. V dropped 6 bases and J dropped 3; count of bases not matched to a gene: 5. This CDR3 contains 13 residues. Here the CDR3 DNA reads TGCAGCGTCGAACGGGACAGGGGCTACGAGCAGTACTTC. It specifies CSVERDRGYEQYF.

Many counts were recorded for this clonotype. This chain links TRBV7-2 with TRBJ2-3, with D tentatively TRBD1 (6 bases). From germline, CDR1 is SGHTA and CDR2 FQGNSA. This CDR3 region has 17 residues. V was clipped by 2 bases and J by 5 bases, with 20 bases between them. The CDR3 region has the DNA TGTGCCAGCAGCTTAAGAAGGGGCCAGGGGACACGAGATACGCAGTATTTT. As protein: CASSLRRGQGTRDTQYF.

This clonotype has at least ten counts. Here the CDR3 DNA reads TGCAGTGCTCTAGGGGAGACCCAGTACTTC. The encoded protein is CSALGETQYF. The V gene is TRBV20-1, the J gene TRBJ2-5; no definite D call. V was shortened by 5 bases and J by 5 bases, with 6 bases between the two germline ends. The CDR3 contains 10 residues. Germline V gene lookup returns CDR1 DFQATT and CDR2 SNEGSKA (reference sequence).

Ten or more counts support this clonotype. The chain recombines TRBV27 with TRBJ2-3, with D tentatively TRBD2 (6 bases). CDR1 is MNHEY, CDR2 SMNVEV, per germline (reference sequence). The CDR3 has 16 residues. V lost 6 bases to trimming and J lost 0 bases, with 16 bases between them. This CDR3 is CASRPLAPPSTDTQYF. The CDR3 region has the DNA TGTGCCAGCAGACCCCTAGCGCCGCCGAGCACAGATACGCAGTATTTT.

This clonotype occurred many times. The rearrangement links TRBV28 to TRBJ2-4, with 8 bases matching TRBD1. The CDR3 is 14 amino acids. Germline trimming cut 6 bases from V and 0 bases from J; bases unmatched to any gene: 1. The germline CDR1 and CDR2 sequences are MDHEN and SYDVKM. DNA for the CDR3: TGTGCCAGCAGAGACAGGGGAGCCAAAAACATTCAGTACTTC. Its translation is CASRDRGAKNIQYF. The entire variable domain, with the rest obtained from reference TRBV28 and TRBJ2-4, is as follows: DVKVTQSSRYLVKRTGEKVFLECVQDMDHENMFWYRQDPGLGLRLIYFSYDVKMKEKGDIPEGYSVSREKKERFSLILESASTNQTSMYLCASRDRGAKNIQYFGAGTRLSVL.

This clonotype has ten or more counts. CDR3 coding DNA: TGCAGCGCCGGGCGGGGACAGGGGATTCCTTACAATGAGCAGTTCTTC. Its protein product is CSAGRGQGIPYNEQFF. The gene calls are TRBV29-1 and TRBJ2-1; 10 nucleotides line up with TRBD1. V was pared by 7 bases and J by 4 bases, with 13 bases of the junction left unmatched. CDR1 SQVTM and CDR2 ANQGSEA come from the germline V gene. CDR3 length: 16 amino acids.

This clonotype has a count of ten or more. The gene calls are TRBV3-1 and TRBJ1-1, with D possibly being TRBD1 (5 bases). CDR1 and CDR2 (germline): LGHDT, YNNKEL (reference sequence). Trimming removed 1 base at V and 1 base at J, with 10 bases between. The CDR3 sequence is 15 residues long. CDR3 protein: CASSQGFRANTEAFF. The CDR3 DNA sequence: TGTGCCAGCAGCCAAGGGTTCAGGGCGAACACTGAAGCTTTCTTT.

This clonotype was seen only a few times. V and J are TRBV6-1 and TRBJ1-5; TRBD1 matches at 8 bases. V lost 6 bases, J lost 7 bases, and 11 bases stayed unmatched. Germline-derived CDR1 and CDR2 are MNHNS and SASEGT. The CDR3 has 15 residues. The CDR3 DNA reads as TGTGCCAGCAGCCCAGACAGGGGACATTACCAGCCCCAGCATTTT. The encoded protein is CASSPDRGHYQPQHF.

The chain links TRBV15 to TRBJ2-4, with D possibly matching TRBD2 (5 bases). V was cut by 5 bases and J by 11 bases, with 13 bases left in between. This CDR3 is built from 12 residues. Germline CDR1 reads LNHNV; CDR2 reads YYDKDF (reference sequence). As DNA, the CDR3 is TGTGCCACCAGCGTGCTCCGGGATGTTCAGTACTTC. This sequence encodes CATSVLRDVQYF.

Notes on this clonotype: A much larger clonotype is one base distant, so this may be a read error. This chain connects TRBV6-1 to TRBJ1-6, with D possibly TRBD1 on 5 matching bases. This CDR3 has 13 residues. Germline V lookup: CDR1 MNHNS, CDR2 SASEGT. The DNA of the CDR3 is TGTGCCAGCAGTGGGGGGAATAATTCACCCCTCCTCTTT. Protein: CASSGGNNSPLLF.

The rearrangement links TRBV27 to TRBJ1-3; a possible D gene is TRBD1 (6 bases). The germline gives CDR1 MNHEY, CDR2 SMNVEV (reference sequence). Trimming removed 3 bases from V and 2 bases from J, with 14 bases in between. The CDR3 consists of 16 residues. CDR3 DNA: TGTGCCAGCAGTTTGAGGGGGGGCTTCACTGGAAACACCATATATTTT. Encoded protein: CASSLRGGFTGNTIYF.